A selection of T cell receptor beta chains follows, all from one sample in a study of blood T cell repertoires in COVID-19. Some clones are missing from TCRdb's copy, which holds only in-frame ones; the method was immunoSEQ multiplex PCR. This table has about 67,000 clones, around 86% appearing once. Source material: peripheral blood. These receptors came from a man aged 50-60 years with active COVID-19. The CDR3 runs from the conserved cysteine through the conserved F or W. Each record gives: J gene, V gene, D gene, clone size, CDR3 protein, CDR3 DNA. D genes are given only for firm matches. Not all rows give a size; the values are once, few, many and, for expanded clones, a class.

TRBJ1-2	TRBV7-9	TRBD1	.	CASSLEGTVGYGYTF	TGTGCCAGCAGCTTAGAAGGGACAGTCGGCTATGGCTACACCTTC
TRBJ2-1	TRBV5-1	TRBD2	.	CASSLSGREGTNEQFF	TGCGCCAGCAGCTTGAGTGGGCGGGAGGGGACCAATGAGCAGTTCTTC
TRBJ1-4	TRBV18	TRBD1	.	CASSPHRGPGEKLFF	TGTGCCAGCTCACCGCACAGGGGGCCGGGTGAAAAACTGTTTTTT
TRBJ2-7	TRBV11-1	TRBD1	.	CASNRQGAYEQYF	TGTGCCAGCAACCGACAGGGGGCCTACGAGCAGTACTTC
TRBJ2-1	TRBV5-6	TRBD1	.	CASRGTGMILINEQFF	TGTGCCAGCAGGGGGACAGGGATGATATTAATTAATGAGCAGTTCTTC
TRBJ2-1	TRBV27	TRBD2	.	CASSPSGSSGTLF	TGTGCCAGCAGTCCCTCGGGGAGTAGCGGGACGCTCTTC
TRBJ2-1	TRBV19	.	.	CASSRPGRGAYNEQFF	TGTGCCAGTAGTAGGCCCGGGAGAGGAGCCTACAATGAGCAGTTCTTC
TRBJ1-1	TRBV19	.	.	CASSSSTEFFGTEAFF	TGTGCCAGTAGTTCCTCAACCGAGTTTTTCGGCACTGAAGCTTTCTTT
TRBJ1-1	TRBV30	.	once	CAWSRNTEAFF	TGTGCCTGGAGTCGGAACACTGAAGCTTTCTTT
TRBJ2-7	TRBV5-6	.	.	CASSLPDYRTWEDEQYF	TGTGCCAGCAGCTTGCCGGACTACCGGACCTGGGAGGACGAGCAGTACTTC
TRBJ2-1	TRBV9	TRBD2	.	CASSATGTSNEQFF	TGTGCCAGCAGCGCCACCGGGACTAGCAATGAGCAGTTCTTC
TRBJ2-1	TRBV7-2	.	once	CASRPFPSSYNEQFF	TGTGCCAGCAGACCTTTTCCGAGCTCCTACAATGAGCAGTTCTTC
TRBJ2-1	TRBV3-1/TRBV3-2	.	once	CASSQSWDSSFNEQFF	TGTGCCAGCAGCCAATCTTGGGACTCCTCGTTCAATGAGCAGTTCTTC
TRBJ2-7	TRBV27	TRBD1	.	CASAPGTGAYEQYF	TGTGCCAGCGCACCCGGGACAGGGGCCTACGAGCAGTACTTC
TRBJ1-5	TRBV19	.	.	CASSIRGGYANQPQHF	TGTGCCAGTAGTATACGGGGAGGGTATGCCAATCAGCCCCAGCATTTT
TRBJ1-5	TRBV5-1	.	.	CASSLDLSNQPQHF	TGCGCCAGCAGCTTGGATCTTAGCAATCAGCCCCAGCATTTT
TRBJ2-1	TRBV19	TRBD2	.	CASSIFGLAGNEQFF	TGTGCCAGTAGTATTTTTGGACTAGCGGGCAATGAGCAGTTCTTC
TRBJ1-1	TRBV25-1	.	.	CASSESSRRAFF	TGTGCCAGCAGTGAATCCAGTAGGAGGGCTTTCTTT
TRBJ2-7	TRBV6-2/TRBV6-3	TRBD2	once	CASSRDYSYEQYF	TGTGCCAGCAGTCGGGACTACTCCTACGAGCAGTACTTC
TRBJ2-1	TRBV29-1	TRBD1	.	CSVEDRTGSYNEQFF	TGCAGCGTTGAAGATAGGACAGGCTCCTACAATGAGCAGTTCTTC
TRBJ2-7	TRBV7-6	TRBD2	.	CASSLKGLAGSGEQYF	TGTGCCAGCAGCTTAAAGGGCCTAGCGGGATCGGGCGAGCAGTACTTC
TRBJ1-1	TRBV29-1	TRBD1	few	CSVAGSTTGMTEAFF	TGCAGCGTCGCTGGCTCAACGACAGGGATGACTGAAGCTTTCTTT
TRBJ1-5	TRBV6-5	.	.	CASSDLEGPQHF	TGTGCCAGCAGCGACCTAGAAGGGCCCCAGCATTTT
TRBJ2-3	TRBV7-8	TRBD2	.	CASSRRYGGSSVDTQYF	TGTGCCAGCAGCCGTAGATACGGCGGGAGTTCCGTAGATACGCAGTATTTT
TRBJ1-4	TRBV28	TRBD1	.	CASSTGGAANEKLFF	TGTGCCAGCAGTACAGGGGGCGCGGCTAATGAAAAACTGTTTTTT
TRBJ1-1	TRBV12-3/TRBV12-4	.	.	CASRYRMEAFF	TGTGCCAGCAGGTATAGAATGGAAGCTTTCTTT
TRBJ2-1	TRBV7-2	.	once	CASSLTPGGVNEQFF	TGTGCCAGCAGCTTAACCCCTGGAGGGGTGAATGAGCAGTTCTTC
TRBJ2-7	TRBV18	TRBD1	.	CASSRGQGPLYF	TGTGCCAGCTCACGCGGACAGGGACCCTTGTACTTC
TRBJ2-1	TRBV4-1	TRBD2	.	CASSQYQGTSGGNEQFF	TGCGCCAGCAGCCAATACCAAGGGACTAGTGGTGGCAATGAGCAGTTCTTC
TRBJ2-7	TRBV2	TRBD1	.	CASERQGAIGEQYF	TGTGCCAGCGAACGACAGGGGGCGATCGGCGAGCAGTACTTC
TRBJ2-3	TRBV7-3	.	.	CASSLTGPGGTDTQYF	TGTGCCAGCAGCTTAACGGGTCCGGGGGGCACAGATACGCAGTATTTT
TRBJ1-5	TRBV19	TRBD1	.	CASSPSPDRGNQPQHF	TGTGCCAGTAGTCCCTCTCCCGACAGGGGGAATCAGCCCCAGCATTTT
TRBJ1-2	TRBV7-2	.	once	CASSLSGGPRTNYGYTF	TGTGCCAGCAGCTTAAGCGGAGGGCCCCGCACTAACTATGGCTACACCTTC
TRBJ1-5	TRBV7-8	.	.	CASSLSGRNSNQPQHF	TGTGCCAGCAGCTTAAGTGGCCGAAATAGCAATCAGCCCCAGCATTTT
TRBJ2-2	TRBV5-6	TRBD2	.	CASSLRLAGIGELFF	TGTGCCAGCAGCTTGCGACTAGCGGGGATCGGGGAGCTGTTTTTT
TRBJ2-7	TRBV19	.	.	CASRLGGEQYF	TGTGCCAGTAGACTCGGGGGAGAGCAGTACTTC
TRBJ2-5	TRBV7-9	.	.	CASSLWHSMSGQETQYF	TGTGCCAGCAGCTTATGGCACAGCATGAGCGGCCAAGAGACCCAGTACTTC
TRBJ1-6	TRBV30	.	.	CAWRGVDINYNSPLHF	TGTGCCTGGCGAGGCGTGGACATTAACTATAATTCACCCCTCCACTTT
TRBJ1-4	TRBV28	TRBD1	.	CASSPPGTGVRKLFF	TGTGCCAGCAGTCCACCCGGGACAGGGGTCCGAAAACTGTTTTTT
TRBJ1-6	TRBV25-1	TRBD1	.	CASSGTTGARSPLHF	TGTGCCAGCAGTGGGACAACAGGGGCCCGATCACCCCTCCACTTT
TRBJ1-1	TRBV28	TRBD1	many	CASRRTGRNTEAFF	TGTGCCAGCCGTCGGACAGGGAGGAACACTGAAGCTTTCTTT
TRBJ2-7	TRBV11-1	.	.	CASSRRLDYEQYF	TGTGCCAGCAGCCGCCGGCTAGACTACGAGCAGTACTTC
TRBJ2-7	TRBV3-1/TRBV3-2	.	.	CASSLLTPRGSYEQYF	TGTGCCAGCAGTTTACTCACCCCCAGAGGGTCCTACGAGCAGTACTTC
TRBJ1-2	TRBV5-4	.	once	CASSSSSGFYGYTF	TGTGCCAGCAGCTCCTCGTCGGGGTTCTATGGCTACACCTTC
TRBJ2-5	TRBV9	TRBD1	.	CASSSPGTGEETQYF	TGTGCCAGCAGCTCGCCCGGGACAGGGGAAGAGACCCAGTACTTC
TRBJ2-7	TRBV5-1	TRBD2	.	CASSLTAGVGEQYF	TGCGCCAGCAGCTTGACGGCGGGAGTTGGTGAGCAGTACTTC
TRBJ2-1	TRBV9	TRBD2	.	CASSVEIGTRFRYNEQFF	TGTGCCAGCAGCGTAGAAATCGGGACTAGGTTTCGATACAATGAGCAGTTCTTC
TRBJ2-3	TRBV5-4	.	.	CASSLDGGSTDTQYF	TGTGCCAGCAGCTTGGATGGCGGAAGCACAGATACGCAGTATTTT
TRBJ1-1	TRBV9	TRBD1	.	CASSVNQGSGGAFF	TGTGCCAGCAGCGTTAACCAGGGTTCAGGGGGAGCTTTCTTT
TRBJ2-5	TRBV20-1	TRBD1	few	CSAARTGVDYF	TGCAGTGCTGCTCGGACAGGGGTCGATTACTTC
TRBJ2-1	TRBV5-4	.	.	CASSPAEWTLSSYNEQFF	TGTGCCAGCAGCCCAGCCGAGTGGACTTTGAGCTCCTACAATGAGCAGTTCTTC
TRBJ2-5	TRBV10-3	TRBD2	.	CAISAAGEETQYF	TGTGCCATCAGTGCTGCGGGGGAAGAGACCCAGTACTTC
TRBJ2-1	TRBV11-2	TRBD2	.	CASSLEASGSYNEQFF	TGTGCCAGCAGCTTAGAAGCTAGCGGCTCCTACAATGAGCAGTTCTTC
TRBJ1-6	TRBV6-6	.	.	CASRRQDSPLHF	TGTGCCAGCAGAAGACAGGATTCACCCCTCCACTTT